A single sample is the source of the 21 T cell receptor beta chains below, sequenced in a study of T cell responses to AZD1222 COVID-19 vaccine. The table came from immunoSEQ multiplex PCR; TCRdb's copy has only in-frame clones and leaves some out. The profile shows about 130,000 clones, roughly 88% of them singletons. Sample: peripheral blood, taken on day 0 of MenACWY control vaccination. Every receptor here comes from an adult in good health.

The genes are TRBV24-1 and TRBJ2-1; D is perhaps TRBD1 or TRBD2 (5 bases each). The germline gives CDR1 KGHDR, CDR2 SFDVKD. The CDR3 has 18 amino acids. Trimming left V 4 bases short and J 0 bases short, with 18 bases between. The CDR3 sequence: CATSEPPGAVGSYNEQFF. The CDR3 DNA follows: TGTGCCACCAGTGAGCCGCCCGGGGCCGTGGGCTCCTACAATGAGCAGTTCTTC.

Only one count was recorded for this clone. The CDR3 DNA follows: TGTGCCAGCAGCTTAAGTGGACTCACAGATACGCAGTATTTT. This translates into CASSLSGLTDTQYF. The V call is TRBV7-2, the J call TRBJ2-3, with D maybe TRBD2 (5 bases). The CDR3 has 14 amino acids. V lost 2 bases and J 2 bases, leaving 8 bases between the germline ends. In germline, CDR1 is SGHTA, CDR2 FQGNSA.

This sequence joins TRBV7-2 and TRBJ1-6; D is undetermined. V was cut by 2 bases and J by 7 bases, with 3 bases left in between. From germline, CDR1 is SGHTA and CDR2 FQGNSA. The CDR3 consists of 12 residues. The CDR3 reads CASSLLNSPLHF. The CDR3 DNA reads TGTGCCAGCAGCTTACTGAATTCACCCCTCCACTTT.

The V and J genes are TRBV7-3 and TRBJ2-3; the D gene could be TRBD1 or TRBD2 (5 bases each). CDR3 length equals 11 residues. Germline CDR1 reads SGHTA; CDR2 reads FQGTGA. The V end lost 5 bases, the J end lost 6 bases, and 6 bases lay between the germline ends. The CDR3 protein is CASSRGDTQYF. CDR3 nucleotide sequence: TGTGCCAGCAGCCGGGGCGATACGCAGTATTTT. The full variable domain, in which reference TRBV7-3 and TRBJ2-3 provide the parts outside the CDR3, is GAGVSQTPSNKVTEKGKYVELRCDPISGHTALYWYRQSLGQGPEFLIYFQGTGAADDSGLPNDRFFAVRPEGSVSTLKIQRTERGDSAVYLCASSRGDTQYFGPGTRLTVL.

This chain uses TRBV5-8 with TRBJ1-6; D not certain. CDR3 size: 16 residues. CDR1 and CDR2 (germline): SGHTS, YDEGEE. Trimming shortened V by 5 bases and J by 3 bases, and 15 bases separated the two germline ends. The CDR3 sequence is CASSFDTSYYNSPLHF. The CDR3 region has the DNA TGTGCCAGCAGTTTCGACACGTCTTACTATAATTCACCCCTCCACTTT.

The chain is built from TRBV15 and TRBJ2-5; TRBD2 might be the D (5 bases). The V and J ends lost 1 base and 2 bases respectively, with 8 bases between them. The germline CDR1 and CDR2 sequences are LNHNV and YYDKDF (reference sequence). CDR3 length: 14 amino acids. The DNA of the CDR3 is TGTGCCACCAGCAGAGTTCTAGCTCAAGAGACCCAGTACTTC. It yields the protein CATSRVLAQETQYF.

This chain's CDR3 is CSASPAGLYEQYF. In DNA form, the CDR3 reads TGCAGTGCTAGTCCAGCGGGTCTATACGAGCAGTACTTC. The J gene is TRBJ2-7, the V gene TRBV20-1, with D tentatively TRBD2 (6 bases). Germline V CDR1 and CDR2: DFQATT, SNEGSKA (reference sequence). V dropped 3 bases and J dropped 4 bases, with 13 bases sitting between them. This CDR3 has 13 amino acids.

On this clone: At one of its ends the junction is not consistent with the germline gene, which may arise from a read error. This sequence joins TRBV7-2 and TRBJ1-4; D perhaps matches TRBD1 (6 bases). Germline V gene sequence: CDR1 SGHTA, CDR2 FQGNSA. The CDR3 runs 15 residues. CDR3 region: CASSLAGTTNEKLFF. In DNA form, the CDR3 reads TGTGCCAGCAGCTTAGCCGGGACAACGAATGAAAAACTGTTTTTT.

CDR3 DNA sequence: TGTGCCAGCAGGAGGGGGGGACAGAGCAATGAGCAGTTCTTC. Translated: CASRRGGQSNEQFF. The rearrangement joins TRBV7-8 to TRBJ2-1; perhaps D is TRBD1 or TRBD2 (7 bases each). Deletions cut 6 bases from V and 6 bases from J, with 15 bases between. The CDR3 runs 14 residues. Germline CDR1 is SGHVS and CDR2 is FQNEAQ.

This chain links TRBV2 with TRBJ1-1, with D hard to call. V shed 6 bases and J shed 8 bases, with 13 bases lying between them. CDR3 size: 12 residues. CDR1 and CDR2 (germline): SNHLY, FYNNEI. The CDR3 region has the DNA TGTGCCAGCAGACCAGACGCGCTAGAAGCTTTCTTT. Protein: CASRPDALEAFF. The full variable domain, in which reference TRBV2 and TRBJ1-1 provide the parts outside the CDR3, is EPEVTQTPSHQVTQMGQEVILRCVPISNHLYFYWYRQILGQKVEFLVSFYNNEISEKSEIFDDQFSVERPDGSNFTLKIRSTKLEDSAMYFCASRPDALEAFFGQGTRLTVV.

This sequence joins TRBV6-5 and TRBJ2-5; D not resolved. The germline CDR1 and CDR2 sequences are MNHEY and SVGAGI. This CDR3 comprises 11 residues. Trimming took off 4 bases at V and 4 bases at J, with 4 bases between the two ends. The CDR3 coding sequence is TGTGCCAGCAGTTTTTTAGAGACCCAGTACTTC. As protein: CASSFLETQYF.

As DNA, the CDR3 is TGTGCCAGCAGCTTGGTGCGGGGCGGGGAAAAACTGTTTTTT. Translation gives CASSLVRGGEKLFF. The rearrangement uses TRBV5-6 and TRBJ1-4; TRBD1 is a possible D gene (5 bases). Germline-derived CDR1 and CDR2 are SGHDT and YYEEEE. Trimming removed 0 bases at V and 8 bases at J, with 11 bases between. The CDR3 totals 14 residues.

The rearrangement joins TRBV28 to TRBJ1-1; TRBD1 agrees at 8 bases. The ends lost 3 bases at V and 1 base at J; junction bases unmatched: 10. In germline, CDR1 is MDHEN, CDR2 SYDVKM. This CDR3 contains 17 residues. The CDR3 region has the DNA TGTGCCAGCAGTTTGATGAAGCCGGGACAGGAGAACACTGAAGCTTTCTTT. Protein product: CASSLMKPGQENTEAFF.

V usage is TRBV5-1 and J usage is TRBJ2-1; a weak D match, TRBD2 (5 bases). CDR1 SGHRS and CDR2 YFSETQ come from the germline V gene. CDR3 size: 15 residues. V lost 4 bases to trimming and J lost 0 bases, with 11 bases between them. The CDR3 coding sequence is TGCGCCAGCAGCCCGCAAGGGAGCTCCTACAATGAGCAGTTCTTC. Its translation: CASSPQGSSYNEQFF.

The rearrangement links TRBV19 to TRBJ2-2; no definite D call. The CDR3 has 14 amino acids. Germline CDR1 and CDR2: LNHDA and SQIVND (reference sequence). V was shortened by 10 bases and J by 6 bases, with 18 bases between the two germline ends. CDR3: CATSRTLGAGELFF. CDR3 coding DNA: TGTGCCACCTCGCGGACCCTCGGCGCCGGGGAGCTGTTTTTT.

The genes are TRBV28 and TRBJ1-4; D ambiguous. The CDR3 runs to 16 residues. The V gene lost 5 bases and the J gene lost 3 bases, with 16 bases spanning the gap. Germline assignment: CDR1 MDHEN and CDR2 SYDVKM. CDR3 sequence reads: CASSRPLQLANEKLFF. Written as DNA, the CDR3 is TGTGCCAGCAGTCGCCCTTTACAGTTGGCTAATGAAAAACTGTTTTTT.

The J gene is TRBJ2-7, the V gene TRBV18, with D unclear. The CDR3 extends over 14 amino acids. V lost 0 bases and J 2 bases, leaving 8 bases between the germline ends. Germline loops: CDR1 KGHSH, CDR2 LQKENI. The CDR3 DNA is TGTGCCAGCTCACCACCAGCTACCGCCTACGAGCAGTACTTC. Protein: CASSPPATAYEQYF.

This chain uses TRBV30 with TRBJ1-2; 9 bases fit TRBD1. V lost 3 bases and J lost 8; bases outside the gene matches: 7. The CDR3 has 13 amino acids. Germline lookup yields CDR1 GTSNPN and CDR2 SVGIG (reference sequence). CDR3 bases: TGTGCCTGGAGGCTACAGGGGGCGGGGGGCTACACCTTC. Residues: CAWRLQGAGGYTF.

The rearrangement uses TRBV28 and TRBJ2-2, with D unclear. CDR3 length: 14 amino acids. The V and J ends lost 6 bases and 5 bases respectively, with 13 bases between them. Germline V gives CDR1 MDHEN, CDR2 SYDVKM. The CDR3 loop is CASRTPGRTGELFF. CDR3 sequence (DNA): TGTGCCAGCAGGACCCCCGGGCGGACCGGGGAGCTGTTTTTT.

The J gene is TRBJ2-1, the V gene TRBV28, with 14 nucleotides matching TRBD2. V lost 1 base, J lost 6 bases, and 2 bases stayed unmatched. The CDR3 loop spans 16 amino acids. Germline CDR1 MDHEN, CDR2 SYDVKM. This CDR3 reads CASSLFGTSGSNEQFF. The CDR3 bases are TGTGCCAGCAGTTTATTCGGGACTAGCGGGAGCAATGAGCAGTTCTTC. The full variable domain, completed using reference TRBV28 and TRBJ2-1, is DVKVTQSSRYLVKRTGEKVFLECVQDMDHENMFWYRQDPGLGLRLIYFSYDVKMKEKGDIPEGYSVSREKKERFSLILESASTNQTSMYLCASSLFGTSGSNEQFFGPGTRLTVL.

V and J are TRBV11-2 and TRBJ2-1; the D gene could be TRBD1 or TRBD2 (5 bases each). With 4 bases removed from V and 2 bases from J, the gap between germline ends came to 15 bases. This CDR3 has 16 residues. The germline CDR1 and CDR2 sequences are SGHAT and FQNNGV. The CDR3 spells CASSSHEGYAYNEQFF. CDR3 coding DNA: TGTGCCAGCAGCTCCCATGAGGGGTACGCCTACAATGAGCAGTTCTTC.